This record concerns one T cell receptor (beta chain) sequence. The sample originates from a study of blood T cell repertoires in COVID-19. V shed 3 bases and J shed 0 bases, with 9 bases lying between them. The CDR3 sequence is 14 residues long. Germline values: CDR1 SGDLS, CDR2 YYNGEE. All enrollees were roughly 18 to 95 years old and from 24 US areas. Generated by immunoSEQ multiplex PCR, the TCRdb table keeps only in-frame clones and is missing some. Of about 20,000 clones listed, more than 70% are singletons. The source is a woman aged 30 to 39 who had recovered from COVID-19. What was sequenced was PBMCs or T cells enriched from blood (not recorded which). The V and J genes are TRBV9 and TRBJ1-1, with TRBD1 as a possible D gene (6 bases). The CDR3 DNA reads TGTGCCAGCAGCGCGGGACATTTGAACACTGAAGCTTTCTTT. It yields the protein CASSAGHLNTEAFF.